This TCR beta chain was sequenced in a study of blood T cells in healthy people across ages. CDR3 length: 19 amino acids. V dropped 6 bases and J dropped 0; count of bases not matched to a gene: 17. Germline-derived CDR1 and CDR2 are KGHSH and LQKENI. A second PCR, run for about 6 to 11 cycles, used a sample-barcoded 5' primer plus a J-beta primer mix. Each single sample gave us at least 2.5 million CDR3-containing paired-end reads. TCRdb itself ran the 5' RACE reads through MiXCR, one entry per CDR3 protein. This sample carries over 1.5 million distinct CDR3 sequences, about 50% of them seen once, and the ten largest clones take 2.1%.

Sequenced sample: blood. The source is a woman between 35 and 50 years old in good health. The genes are TRBV18 and TRBJ1-1; 9 bases fit TRBD1. Here the CDR3 DNA reads TGTGCCAGCTCCCGGGACAGGGCGCGCATGGGGGACCTGAACACTGAAGCTTTCTTT. This gives the protein CASSRDRARMGDLNTEAFF.